This is a list of T cell receptor beta chains from one sample in a study of blood T cell repertoires in COVID-19. Produced via immunoSEQ multiplex PCR; TCRdb's table is partial and in-frame only. The repertoire consists of some 400,000 clones, with 90% to 95% occurring once and the leading ten covering more than 0.85%. The sequenced material came from PBMCs or T cells enriched from blood (not recorded which). Every receptor here comes from a woman aged 40 to 50 who had been exposed to COVID-19. Both conserved end residues are part of each CDR3. Fields, in order: V gene, J gene, D gene, clone size, CDR3 protein, CDR3 DNA. A D gene is named only where the DNA matches it firmly. The size entry is marked missing in some rows and otherwise reads once, few, many or a size class.

>TRBV15|TRBJ1-1|-|-
CATSSQVDPVEAFF
TGTGCCACCAGCAGCCAGGTTGACCCTGTTGAAGCTTTCTTT
>TRBV28|TRBJ2-2|-|few
CASSSGGELFF
TGTGCCAGCAGTTCGGGCGGGGAGCTGTTTTTT
>TRBV5-1|TRBJ1-6|-|-
CASSLAGYNSPLHF
TGCGCCAGCAGCTTGGCCGGGTATAATTCACCCCTCCACTTT
>TRBV6-5|TRBJ2-5|-|-
CASSYSSGSRETQYF
TGTGCCAGCAGTTACTCATCAGGGTCTAGGGAGACCCAGTACTTC
>TRBV27|TRBJ2-2|TRBD1|-
CASSFGQGESGELFF
TGTGCCAGCAGTTTTGGGCAGGGGGAATCCGGGGAGCTGTTTTTT
>TRBV27|TRBJ2-7|-|-
CASSTRRAGDYEQYF
TGTGCCAGCAGTACCCGGAGAGCCGGTGACTACGAGCAGTACTTC
>TRBV18|TRBJ1-5|TRBD1|-
CASSPGTVYSNQPQHF
TGTGCCAGCTCACCCGGGACAGTTTATAGCAATCAGCCCCAGCATTTT
>TRBV28|TRBJ2-1|TRBD2|-
CASRWAGEGGNEQFF
TGTGCCAGCAGGTGGGCGGGGGAAGGAGGGAATGAGCAGTTCTTC
>TRBV5-1|TRBJ2-2|TRBD1|-
CASSPTLPGQGATGELFF
TGCGCCAGCAGCCCAACCCTTCCGGGACAGGGGGCGACCGGGGAGCTGTTTTTT
>TRBV27|TRBJ1-6|-|-
CASSLQGWDSPLHF
TGTGCCAGCAGCTTACAGGGTTGGGATTCACCCCTCCACTTT
>TRBV5-6|TRBJ1-6|-|-
CASSLGQSNSPLHF
TGTGCCAGCAGCTTGGGACAGTCGAATTCACCCCTCCACTTT
>TRBV5-1|TRBJ2-2|-|-
CASSLDGAGGELFF
TGCGCCAGCAGCTTGGATGGGGCAGGCGGGGAGCTGTTTTTT
>TRBV19|TRBJ1-5|TRBD1|-
CASSRRTGREPQHF
TGTGCCAGTAGTCGACGGACAGGGCGGGAGCCCCAGCATTTT
>TRBV5-1|TRBJ2-1|-|few
CASSPGGASDEQFF
TGCGCCAGCAGCCCCGGGGGAGCGAGCGATGAGCAGTTCTTC
>TRBV5-5|TRBJ1-1|TRBD1|-
CASSFGQGAGEAFF
TGTGCCAGCAGCTTCGGACAGGGGGCGGGTGAAGCTTTCTTT
>TRBV18|TRBJ1-4|-|-
CASSSPPTHEKLFF
TGTGCCAGCTCATCCCCGCCGACTCATGAAAAACTGTTTTTT
>TRBV7-2|TRBJ1-5|-|-
CASSLEVLVNSNQPQHF
TGTGCCAGCAGCTTAGAGGTCCTAGTGAATAGCAATCAGCCCCAGCATTTT
>TRBV11-3|TRBJ1-1|-|-
CASSPTPTGEAFF
TGTGCCAGCAGCCCTACCCCGACAGGTGAAGCTTTCTTT
>TRBV27|TRBJ1-5|TRBD1|-
CASSWSGGSNQPQHF
TGTGCCAGCAGTTGGTCAGGGGGTAGCAATCAGCCCCAGCATTTT
>TRBV7-8|TRBJ2-7|TRBD1|many
CASSKTGGYEQYF
TGTGCCAGCAGCAAGACAGGGGGCTACGAGCAGTACTTC
>TRBV7-9|TRBJ2-2|-|-
CASSSQRTVPNTGELFF
TGTGCCAGCAGCTCCCAGAGGACAGTTCCGAACACCGGGGAGCTGTTTTTT
>TRBV30|TRBJ1-5|TRBD1|-
CAWSVKGASIDQPQHF
TGTGCCTGGAGTGTAAAGGGGGCAAGTATCGATCAGCCCCAGCATTTT
>TRBV29-1|TRBJ2-3|TRBD2|-
CSVDSGGNTDTQYF
TGCAGCGTCGATAGCGGGGGAAACACAGATACGCAGTATTTT
>TRBV7-8|TRBJ1-5|-|-
CASSLAPGVSNQPQHF
TGTGCCAGCAGCTTAGCTCCGGGGGTTAGCAATCAGCCCCAGCATTTT
>TRBV10-3|TRBJ1-1|-|-
CASLEPGNTEAFF
TGTGCCAGCCTCGAACCGGGTAACACTGAAGCTTTCTTT
>TRBV28|TRBJ1-2|TRBD1|-
CASSRDPGQYGYTF
TGTGCCAGCAGTAGAGACCCGGGACAGTATGGCTACACCTTC
>TRBV11-3|TRBJ2-3|-|-
CASSLAAGSGTDTQYF
TGTGCCAGCAGCTTAGCGGCGGGGTCTGGCACAGATACGCAGTATTTT
>TRBV3-1/TRBV3-2|TRBJ1-4|TRBD1|-
CASSQPGQVRKLFF
TGTGCCAGCAGCCAACCGGGACAGGTGCGGAAACTGTTTTTT
>TRBV18|TRBJ1-1|TRBD1|-
CASSSTGGVPEAFF
TGTGCCAGCTCATCGACAGGGGGGGTCCCTGAAGCTTTCTTT
>TRBV2|TRBJ1-2|-|-
CASEGGSYGYTF
TGTGCCAGCGAGGGAGGGAGCTATGGCTACACCTTC
>TRBV7-9|TRBJ2-3|-|-
CASSFVSATDTQYF
TGTGCCAGCAGCTTCGTTAGCGCCACAGATACGCAGTATTTT
>TRBV6-5|TRBJ2-7|TRBD1|-
CASSYRTGLDEQYF
TGTGCCAGCAGTTACAGGACAGGGCTGGACGAGCAGTACTTC
>TRBV5-1|TRBJ2-6|TRBD1|-
CASSLALQGTGANVLTF
TGCGCCAGCAGCTTGGCCCTACAGGGGACCGGGGCCAACGTCCTGACTTTC
>TRBV12-5|TRBJ1-1|-|-
CASGPPGNTEAFF
TGTGCTAGTGGCCCACCGGGGAACACTGAAGCTTTCTTT
>TRBV10-1|TRBJ1-6|-|-
CASSDQGIPLHF
TGCGCCAGCAGTGATCAGGGCATACCCCTCCACTTT
>TRBV19|TRBJ1-5|-|-
CASSRGNRAGSNQPQHF
TGTGCCAGTAGTAGGGGTAACAGGGCCGGAAGCAATCAGCCCCAGCATTTT
>TRBV4-2|TRBJ1-5|TRBD1|-
CASSQRGQFNQPQHF
TGTGCCAGCAGCCAACGGGGACAGTTCAATCAGCCCCAGCATTTT
>TRBV20-1|TRBJ1-1|-|once
CSARGDSEAFF
TGCAGTGCTAGAGGCGACAGTGAAGCTTTCTTT
>TRBV7-3|TRBJ1-1|-|-
CASSPYGGTGGTEAFF
TGTGCCAGCAGCCCCTATGGGGGGACCGGGGGCACTGAAGCTTTCTTT
>TRBV9|TRBJ2-1|TRBD1|-
CASSVGQGPYNEQFF
TGTGCCAGCAGCGTGGGACAGGGGCCCTACAATGAGCAGTTCTTC
>TRBV24-1|TRBJ2-2|-|-
CATSGEERSNTGELFF
TGTGCCACCAGTGGAGAAGAGCGTTCGAACACCGGGGAGCTGTTTTTT
>TRBV5-5|TRBJ2-7|-|-
CASSLVSDSNYEQYF
TGTGCCAGCAGCTTGGTTTCGGACAGCAACTACGAGCAGTACTTC
>TRBV12-3/TRBV12-4|TRBJ1-1|-|-
CASRRTEAFF
TGTGCCAGCAGGAGGACTGAAGCTTTCTTT
>TRBV25-1|TRBJ2-7|-|-
CASFGSPYEQYF
TGTGCCAGCTTCGGGAGCCCCTACGAGCAGTACTTC
>TRBV7-8|TRBJ1-2|TRBD1|-
CASSFRTGHYGYTF
TGTGCCAGCAGCTTTCGGACAGGGCACTATGGCTACACCTTC
>TRBV6-5|TRBJ1-1|-|-
CASSRAGTEAFF
TGTGCCAGCAGCAGAGCAGGCACTGAAGCTTTCTTT
>TRBV9|TRBJ1-3|TRBD1|-
CASSVGWQGAGNTIYF
TGTGCCAGCAGCGTAGGTTGGCAGGGGGCAGGAAACACCATATATTTT
>TRBV2|TRBJ1-1|-|-
CADTRDWGSEAFF
TGTGCCGATACCAGGGACTGGGGCTCCGAAGCTTTCTTT
>TRBV9|TRBJ2-7|TRBD1|-
CASSGEQGIYEQYF
TGTGCCAGCAGCGGAGAACAGGGGATTTACGAGCAGTACTTC
>TRBV16|TRBJ2-2|-|few
CASSRGNTGELFF
TGTGCCAGCAGCCGAGGCAACACCGGGGAGCTGTTTTTT
>TRBV12-3/TRBV12-4|TRBJ1-2|-|-
CASSYRDLDGYTF
TGTGCCAGCAGTTACCGGGACTTAGATGGCTACACCTTC
>TRBV19|TRBJ2-2|-|-
CASNLAGSFNTGELFF
TGTGCCAGTAACTTAGCAGGGTCCTTCAACACCGGGGAGCTGTTTTTT
>TRBV6-6|TRBJ2-5|TRBD2|-
CASSYLTSGRGETQYF
TGTGCCAGCAGTTACTTGACTAGCGGGAGAGGGGAGACCCAGTACTTC
>TRBV7-8|TRBJ1-4|-|-
CASRESGPTNEKLFF
TGTGCCAGCAGGGAATCAGGGCCAACTAATGAAAAACTGTTTTTT
>TRBV18|TRBJ1-1|TRBD1|-
CASSLGQGQNTEAFF
TGTGCCAGCTCCCTAGGACAGGGACAGAACACTGAAGCTTTCTTT